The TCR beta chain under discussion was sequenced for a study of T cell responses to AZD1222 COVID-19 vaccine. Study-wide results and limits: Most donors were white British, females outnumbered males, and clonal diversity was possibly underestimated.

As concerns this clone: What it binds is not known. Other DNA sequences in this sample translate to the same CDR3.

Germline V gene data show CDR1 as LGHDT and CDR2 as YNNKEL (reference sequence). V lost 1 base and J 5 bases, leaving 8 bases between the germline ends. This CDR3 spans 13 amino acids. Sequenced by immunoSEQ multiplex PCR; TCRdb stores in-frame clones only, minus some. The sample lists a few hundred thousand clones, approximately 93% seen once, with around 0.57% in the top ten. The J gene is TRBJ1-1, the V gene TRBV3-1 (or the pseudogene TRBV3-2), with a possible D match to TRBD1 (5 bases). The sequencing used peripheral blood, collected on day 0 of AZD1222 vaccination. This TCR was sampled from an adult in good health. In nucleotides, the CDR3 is TGTGCCAGCAGCCAAGGCGGGGGAACTGAAGCTTTCTTT. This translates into CASSQGGGTEAFF.